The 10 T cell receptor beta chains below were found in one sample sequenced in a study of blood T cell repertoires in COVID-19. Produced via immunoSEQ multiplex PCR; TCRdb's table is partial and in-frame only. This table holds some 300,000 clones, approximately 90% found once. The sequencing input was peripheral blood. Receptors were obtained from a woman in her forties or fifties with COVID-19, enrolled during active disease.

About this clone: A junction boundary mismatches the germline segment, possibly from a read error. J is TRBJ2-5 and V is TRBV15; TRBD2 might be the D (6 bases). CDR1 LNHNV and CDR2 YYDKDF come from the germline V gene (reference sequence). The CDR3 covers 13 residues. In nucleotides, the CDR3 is TGTGCCACCAGCAGAGATCCGGGAGTTGGAGGGCACTTC. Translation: CATSRDPGVGGHF.

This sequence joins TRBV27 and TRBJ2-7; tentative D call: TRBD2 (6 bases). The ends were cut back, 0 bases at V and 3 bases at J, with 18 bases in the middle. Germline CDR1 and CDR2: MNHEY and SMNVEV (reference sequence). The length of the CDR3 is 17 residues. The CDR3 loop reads CASSLSSRRGRIYEQYF. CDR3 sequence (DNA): TGTGCCAGCAGTTTATCATCCCGGAGGGGAAGGATCTACGAGCAGTACTTC.

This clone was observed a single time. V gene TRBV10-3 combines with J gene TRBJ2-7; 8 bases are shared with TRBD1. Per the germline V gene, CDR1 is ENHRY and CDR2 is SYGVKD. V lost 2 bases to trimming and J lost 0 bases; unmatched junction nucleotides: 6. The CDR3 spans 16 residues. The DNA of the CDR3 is TGTGCCATCAGTGAGCCGGGGACAGGTGCCTCCTACGAGCAGTACTTC. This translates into CAISEPGTGASYEQYF.

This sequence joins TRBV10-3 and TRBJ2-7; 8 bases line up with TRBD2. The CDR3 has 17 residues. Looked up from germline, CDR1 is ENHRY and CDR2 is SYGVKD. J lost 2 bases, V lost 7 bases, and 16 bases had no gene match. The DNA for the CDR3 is TGTGCCATCACCTCAACAGCCACTAGCGGAACTCCCTACGAGCAGTACTTC. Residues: CAITSTATSGTPYEQYF.

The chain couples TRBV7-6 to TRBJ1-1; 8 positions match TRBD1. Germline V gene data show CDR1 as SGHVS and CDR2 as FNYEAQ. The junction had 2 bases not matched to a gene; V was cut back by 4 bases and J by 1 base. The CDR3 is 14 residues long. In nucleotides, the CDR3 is TGTGCCAGCAGCTCCGGACAGGGGAACACTGAAGCTTTCTTT. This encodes CASSSGQGNTEAFF.

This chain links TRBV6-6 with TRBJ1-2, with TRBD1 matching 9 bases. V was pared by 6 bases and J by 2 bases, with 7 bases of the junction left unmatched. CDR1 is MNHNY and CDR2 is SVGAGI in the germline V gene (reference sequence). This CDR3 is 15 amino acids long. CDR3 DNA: TGTGCCAGCAGCTGGCCGGGACAGGGAAACTATGGCTACACCTTC. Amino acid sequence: CASSWPGQGNYGYTF.

CDR3 protein: CASSPYRGAVGYTF. The CDR3 DNA sequence: TGTGCCAGCAGCCCATACAGGGGCGCAGTAGGCTACACCTTC. This chain links TRBV14 with TRBJ1-2; TRBD1 matches at 7 bases. Trimming at V came to 4 bases and at J to 8 bases, leaving 10 bases not matched to a gene. This CDR3 has 14 residues. The germline CDR1 and CDR2 sequences are SGHDN and FVKESK.

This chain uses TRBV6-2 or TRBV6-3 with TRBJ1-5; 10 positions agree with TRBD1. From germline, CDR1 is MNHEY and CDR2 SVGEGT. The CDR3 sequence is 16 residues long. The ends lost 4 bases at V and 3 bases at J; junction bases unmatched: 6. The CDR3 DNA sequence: TGTGCCAGCAGTTCCACCGGGACAGGGGTCAATCAGCCCCAGCATTTT. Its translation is CASSSTGTGVNQPQHF.

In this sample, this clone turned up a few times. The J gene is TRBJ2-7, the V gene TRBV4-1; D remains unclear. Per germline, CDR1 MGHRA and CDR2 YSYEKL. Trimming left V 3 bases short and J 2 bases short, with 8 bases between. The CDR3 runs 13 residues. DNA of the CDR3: TGCGCCAGCAGCCAGTCACAGACCTACGAGCAGTACTTC. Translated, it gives CASSQSQTYEQYF.

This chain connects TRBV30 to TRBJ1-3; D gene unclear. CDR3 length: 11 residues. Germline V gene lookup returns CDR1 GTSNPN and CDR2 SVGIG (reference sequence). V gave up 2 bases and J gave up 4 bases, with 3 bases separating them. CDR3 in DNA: TGTGCCTGGAGTCCAGGAAACACCATATATTTT. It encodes CAWSPGNTIYF.